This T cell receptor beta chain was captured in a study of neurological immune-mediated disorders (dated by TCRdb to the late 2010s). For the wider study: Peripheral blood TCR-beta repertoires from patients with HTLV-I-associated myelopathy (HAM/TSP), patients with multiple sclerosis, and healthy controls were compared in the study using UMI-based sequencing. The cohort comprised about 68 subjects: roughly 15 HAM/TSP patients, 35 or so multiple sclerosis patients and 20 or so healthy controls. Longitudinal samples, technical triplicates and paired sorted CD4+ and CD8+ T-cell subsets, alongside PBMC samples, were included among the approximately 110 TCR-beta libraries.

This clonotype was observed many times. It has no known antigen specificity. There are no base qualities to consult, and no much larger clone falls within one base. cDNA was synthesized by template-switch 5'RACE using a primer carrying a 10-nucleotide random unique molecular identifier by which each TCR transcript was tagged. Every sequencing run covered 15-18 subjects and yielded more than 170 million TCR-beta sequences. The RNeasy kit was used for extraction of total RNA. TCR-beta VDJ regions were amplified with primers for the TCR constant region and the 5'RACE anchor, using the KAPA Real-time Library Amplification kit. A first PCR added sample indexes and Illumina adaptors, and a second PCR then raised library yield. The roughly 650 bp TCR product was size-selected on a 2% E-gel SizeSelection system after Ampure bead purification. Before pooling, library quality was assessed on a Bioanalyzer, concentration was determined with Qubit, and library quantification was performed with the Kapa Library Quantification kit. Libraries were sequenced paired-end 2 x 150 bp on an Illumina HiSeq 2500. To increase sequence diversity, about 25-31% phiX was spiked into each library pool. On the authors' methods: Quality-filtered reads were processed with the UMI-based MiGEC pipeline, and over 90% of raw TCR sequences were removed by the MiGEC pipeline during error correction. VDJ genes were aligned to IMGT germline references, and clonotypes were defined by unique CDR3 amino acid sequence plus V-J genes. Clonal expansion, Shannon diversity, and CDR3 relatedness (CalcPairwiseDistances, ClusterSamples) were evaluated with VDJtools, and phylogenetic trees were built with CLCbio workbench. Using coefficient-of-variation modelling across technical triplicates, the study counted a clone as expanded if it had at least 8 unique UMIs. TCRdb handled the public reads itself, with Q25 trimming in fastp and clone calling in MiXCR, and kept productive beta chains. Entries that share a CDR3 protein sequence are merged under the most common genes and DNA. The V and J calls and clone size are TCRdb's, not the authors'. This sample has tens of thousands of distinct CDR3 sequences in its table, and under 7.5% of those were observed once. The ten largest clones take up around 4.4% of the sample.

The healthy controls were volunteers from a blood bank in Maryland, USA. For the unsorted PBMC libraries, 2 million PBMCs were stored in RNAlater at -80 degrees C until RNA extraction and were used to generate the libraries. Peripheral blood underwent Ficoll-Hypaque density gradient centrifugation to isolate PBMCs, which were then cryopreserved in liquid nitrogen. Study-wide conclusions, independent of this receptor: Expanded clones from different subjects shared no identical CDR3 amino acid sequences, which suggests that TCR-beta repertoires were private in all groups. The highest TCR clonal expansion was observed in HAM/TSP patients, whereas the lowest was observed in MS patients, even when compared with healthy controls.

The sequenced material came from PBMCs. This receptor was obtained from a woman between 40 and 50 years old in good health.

The nucleotides are TGTGCCAGCAGGACGACGACAGGGGGCTATTCACCCCTCCACTTT. It is translated as CASRTTTGGYSPLHF. The chain links TRBV28 with TRBJ1-6; a stretch of 10 junction bases matches TRBD1. The CDR3 sequence holds 15 residues, the cysteine and phenylalanine included. Only the CDR3 DNA is retained, 45 bases long and in frame from the first base. The germline V gene provides CDR1 MDHEN and CDR2 SYDVKM. Trimming takes 6 bases off V and 8 bases off J; junction bases not matched to a gene: 7.